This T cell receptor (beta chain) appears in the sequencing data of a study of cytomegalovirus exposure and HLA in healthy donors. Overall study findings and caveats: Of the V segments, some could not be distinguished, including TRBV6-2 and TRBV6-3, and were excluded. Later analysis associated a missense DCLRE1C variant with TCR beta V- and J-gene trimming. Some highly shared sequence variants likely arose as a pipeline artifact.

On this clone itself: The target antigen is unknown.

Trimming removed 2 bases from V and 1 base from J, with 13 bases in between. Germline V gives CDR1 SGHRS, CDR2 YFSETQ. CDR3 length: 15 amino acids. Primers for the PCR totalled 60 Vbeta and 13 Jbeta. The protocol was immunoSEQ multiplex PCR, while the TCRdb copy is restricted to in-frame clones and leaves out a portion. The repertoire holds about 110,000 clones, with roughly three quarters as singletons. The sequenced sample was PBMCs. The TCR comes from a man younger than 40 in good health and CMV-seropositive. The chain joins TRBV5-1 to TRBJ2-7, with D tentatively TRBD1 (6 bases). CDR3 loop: CASSFEGEGSYEQYF. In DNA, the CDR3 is TGCGCCAGCAGCTTTGAGGGGGAAGGATCCTACGAGCAGTACTTC.